This T cell receptor (beta chain) was sequenced in a study of early T cells in non-severe SARS-CoV-2 infection. At the level of the study: The authors sequenced bulk RNA from unsorted whole blood, leaving chains unpaired. General observations from the study: Private and CD4 specificities were missed by VDJdb matching, skewed to anti-spike CD8.

Attachment of unique molecular identifiers to individual cDNA molecules was performed. One entry per CDR3 protein, called by TCRdb with MiXCR from the 5' RACE reads. This table has some 77,000 distinct CDR3 sequences, about 12% appearing once. This clonotype was detected many times. Its matching antigen is unknown. Germline loops: CDR1 SGHNT, CDR2 YYREEE (reference sequence). The CDR3 sequence is 13 residues long. V was shortened by 0 bases and J by 4 bases, with 2 bases between the two germline ends. The material was whole blood, obtained at baseline. The receptor was isolated from an adult who was a healthcare worker with PCR-confirmed SARS-CoV-2 infection or an uninfected control (not recorded which). The donor label of this sample is uncertain. The rearrangement uses TRBV5-4 and TRBJ2-6; no definite D call. In DNA form, the CDR3 reads TGTGCCAGCAGCTTGGCCGGGGCCAACGTCCTGACTTTC. Translating gives CASSLAGANVLTF.